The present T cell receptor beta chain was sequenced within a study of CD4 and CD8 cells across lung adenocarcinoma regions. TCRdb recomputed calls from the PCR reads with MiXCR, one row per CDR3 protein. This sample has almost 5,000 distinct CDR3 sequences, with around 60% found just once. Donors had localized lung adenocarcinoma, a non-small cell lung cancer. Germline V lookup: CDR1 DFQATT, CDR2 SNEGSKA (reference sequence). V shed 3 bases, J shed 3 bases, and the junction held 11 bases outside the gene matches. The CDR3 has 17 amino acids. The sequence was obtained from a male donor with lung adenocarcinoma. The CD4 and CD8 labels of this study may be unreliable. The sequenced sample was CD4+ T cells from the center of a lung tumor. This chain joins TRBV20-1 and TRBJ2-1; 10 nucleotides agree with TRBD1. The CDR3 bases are TGCAGTGCTAGGCCGGCCTCGGGACAGGGGAACTACAATGAGCAGTTCTTC. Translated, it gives CSARPASGQGNYNEQFF.